This T cell receptor beta chain was documented in a study of cytomegalovirus exposure and HLA in healthy donors. The PCR contained 60 Vbeta and 13 Jbeta primers. Original data processing: Unique TCR beta chains numbered around 80 million in a later analysis, with around 10 million shared. Produced via immunoSEQ multiplex PCR; TCRdb's table is partial and in-frame only. The V and J calls and clone size come from that table; D and trimming were worked out from the DNA. The sample includes 75,000 to 90,000 clones, approximately 81% of them seen just once. As concerns this clone: Its antigen is not known. Its ends do not fully match the called genes, so a read error is possible.

Notes on the study in general: The authors later found HLA-associated TCR beta chains more clonally expanded than equally common others. Presence/absence analyses treated sequencing depth as roughly uniform across donors. Later work associated fewer than 20,000 TCR beta sequences with HLA alleles at 0.05 false discovery rate.

CDR3 length: 14 residues. The germline gives CDR1 SQVTM, CDR2 ANQGSEA. This chain uses TRBV29-1 with TRBJ1-2; TRBD1 is a possible D gene (6 bases). The sample was PBMCs. This receptor was taken from a man in his forties in good health and CMV-seropositive. The CDR3 loop is CNVFTTGLNYGYTF. CDR3 DNA: TGCAACGTTTTCACGACAGGCCTGAACTATGGCTACACCTTC.